The 19 T cell receptor beta chains given below trace back to one sample, sequenced in a study of T cell changes during pregnancy in multiple sclerosis. Repertoires were generated with immunoSEQ multiplex PCR, while TCRdb's copy carries only in-frame clones and drops some. The repertoire consists of tens of thousands of clones, with around 94% occurring once and the leading ten covering 2.5% to 3%. The specimen was CD8+ T cells from peripheral blood mononuclear cells, collected after pregnancy. The receptor source for this set is a female donor with multiple sclerosis, enrolled in a pregnancy study.

The chain's CDR3 is CASSAGGLNQPQHF. CDR3 DNA: TGTGCCAGCAGTGCGGGTGGTCTGAATCAGCCCCAGCATTTT. This chain links TRBV27 with TRBJ1-5; D ambiguous. Trimming took 5 bases from V and 4 from J, leaving 12 bases between them. Germline V lookup: CDR1 MNHEY, CDR2 SMNVEV (reference sequence). The CDR3 loop spans 14 amino acids.

This clone was picked up one time. V and J are TRBV2 and TRBJ1-1; perhaps TRBD1 as D (5 bases). This CDR3 is built from 17 residues. Germline loops: CDR1 SNHLY, CDR2 FYNNEI. Trimming took 5 bases from V and 0 from J, leaving 19 bases between them. The CDR3 DNA sequence: TGTGCCAGCAGTTTCGACAGTGGGAGGGCGTTGAACACTGAAGCTTTCTTT. This sequence encodes CASSFDSGRALNTEAFF.

The chain links TRBV6-1 to TRBJ2-7; D possibly corresponds to TRBD1 (6 bases). The CDR3 runs 14 residues. With 6 bases removed from V and 4 bases from J, the gap between germline ends came to 16 bases. Germline lookup yields CDR1 MNHNS and CDR2 SASEGT. Here the CDR3 reads CASRDSIKLYEQYF. Here the CDR3 DNA reads TGTGCCAGCAGGGACAGCATAAAACTTTACGAGCAGTACTTC.

J is TRBJ2-2 and V is TRBV6-1, with TRBD1 as a possible D gene (6 bases). The CDR3 spans 18 residues. Between the trimmed V and J ends, which lost 1 base and 0 bases, there was a span of 15 bases. Germline V gene data show CDR1 as MNHNS and CDR2 as SASEGT. CDR3 region: CASSEDPPDSSNTGELFF. The CDR3 bases are TGTGCCAGCAGTGAAGACCCCCCGGACAGCTCGAACACCGGGGAGCTGTTTTTT.

About this clone: Other DNA sequences in the same sample also yield this CDR3. The gene calls are TRBV19 and TRBJ1-1, with D unresolved. Germline values: CDR1 LNHDA, CDR2 SQIVND (reference sequence). The V and J ends lost 4 bases and 1 base respectively, with 4 bases between them. The CDR3 has 12 amino acids. Written as DNA, the CDR3 is TGTGCCAGTAGTACAGGGAACACTGAAGCTTTCTTT. This sequence encodes CASSTGNTEAFF.

The V and J genes are TRBV5-4 and TRBJ2-7, with 10 bases lining up with TRBD2. V was clipped by 2 bases and J by 5 bases; unmatched bases: 13. This CDR3 comprises 17 residues. From germline, CDR1 is SGHNT and CDR2 YYREEE (reference sequence). For the CDR3, the DNA is TGTGCCAGCAGCTTAGACTCTCTAGCGGGAGTAAAGAACGAGCAGTACTTC. This gives the protein CASSLDSLAGVKNEQYF.

The chain recombines TRBV19 with TRBJ2-1; D is possibly TRBD2 (6 bases). Germline CDR1 is LNHDA and CDR2 is SQIVND (reference sequence). Between the trimmed V and J ends, which lost 5 bases and 2 bases, there was a span of 10 bases. The CDR3 loop spans 14 amino acids. CDR3 nucleotides: TGTGCCAGTAGTTCGAGACTAGCCTACAATGAGCAGTTCTTC. This codes for CASSSRLAYNEQFF.

The chain recombines TRBV13 with TRBJ2-5; TRBD1 matches 7 bases. The CDR3 is 15 residues long. The V and J ends lost 4 bases and 5 bases, in that order; junction bases with no gene match: 10. Per the germline V gene, CDR1 is PRHDT and CDR2 is FYEKMQ (reference sequence). CDR3 nucleotide sequence: TGTGCCAGCAGCTCACAGACAGGGCCGCGGGAGACCCAGTACTTC. The encoded protein is CASSSQTGPRETQYF.

V and J are TRBV28 and TRBJ1-5, with D unresolved. The CDR3 is 15 amino acids. Deletions cut 3 bases from V and 0 bases from J, with 9 bases between. Looked up from germline, CDR1 is MDHEN and CDR2 is SYDVKM. This CDR3 is CASSFPSDSNQPQHF. CDR3 nucleotide sequence: TGTGCCAGCAGTTTCCCCTCAGATAGCAATCAGCCCCAGCATTTT.

The chain uses TRBV7-9 and TRBJ2-3; no reliable D call. Per the germline V gene, CDR1 is SEHNR and CDR2 is FQNEAQ (reference sequence). The CDR3 is 13 residues long. Trimming shortened V by 5 bases and J by 4 bases, and 10 bases separated the two germline ends. CDR3 coding DNA: TGTGCCAGCAGCCTACCTGGTCCAGATACGCAGTATTTT. Its translation: CASSLPGPDTQYF.

V usage is TRBV4-3 and J usage is TRBJ1-1; D is unresolved. Germline-derived CDR1 and CDR2 are LGHNA and YSLEER. The CDR3 contains 15 residues. The V gene lost 0 bases and the J gene lost 1 base, with 9 bases spanning the gap. CDR3 nucleotide sequence: TGCGCCAGCAGCCAAGATGTCCGGAGGAACACTGAAGCTTTCTTT. Translation gives CASSQDVRRNTEAFF.

This chain links TRBV28 with TRBJ1-1; D perhaps matches TRBD1 (6 bases). The CDR3 extends over 12 amino acids. Per the germline V gene, CDR1 is MDHEN and CDR2 is SYDVKM. V gave up 11 bases and J gave up 4 bases, with 14 bases separating them. CDR3 sequence reads: CAAFTGPTEAFF. In DNA form, the CDR3 reads TGTGCCGCCTTCACAGGGCCCACTGAAGCTTTCTTT.

CDR3 sequence reads: CASGITSGDYNEQFF. CDR3 sequence (DNA): TGTGCCAGTGGCATTACTAGCGGGGATTACAATGAGCAGTTCTTC. The chain is built from TRBV19 and TRBJ2-1, with 10 bases matching TRBD2. There are 15 residues in the CDR3. Trimming cost V 8 bases and J 4 bases; bases outside gene matches: 8. Germline assignment: CDR1 LNHDA and CDR2 SQIVND (reference sequence).

The chain combines TRBV27 with TRBJ2-7; weak D call: TRBD2 (7 bases). V was shortened by 6 bases and J by 5 bases, with 20 bases between the two germline ends. The CDR3 loop spans 15 amino acids. Germline CDR1 and CDR2: MNHEY and SMNVEV (reference sequence). In nucleotides, the CDR3 is TGTGCCAGCAGGGAGGGGGGAGGGCCTTTGAACGAGCAGTACTTC. It specifies CASREGGGPLNEQYF.

This rearrangement joins TRBV19 to TRBJ2-7, with TRBD2 matching 7 bases. Germline CDR1 reads LNHDA; CDR2 reads SQIVND (reference sequence). V shed 7 bases and J 2 bases; nucleotides not matched to a gene: 5. The CDR3 totals 13 residues. The CDR3: CASTAGGTYEQYF. The CDR3 DNA reads as TGTGCCAGTACCGCCGGGGGGACCTACGAGCAGTACTTC.

The chain carries TRBV4-1 and TRBJ2-5; D might be TRBD2 (7 bases). This CDR3 comprises 14 residues. CDR1 and CDR2 from the germline V gene are MGHRA and YSYEKL. V lost 0 bases and J 7 bases, leaving 12 bases between the germline ends. The CDR3 protein is CASSQDFGGATQYF. CDR3 nucleotide sequence: TGCGCCAGCAGCCAAGATTTTGGGGGGGCGACCCAGTACTTC.

The chain combines TRBV30 with TRBJ2-1; no firm D call. Trimming removed 1 base from V and 8 bases from J, with 12 bases in between. The germline CDR1 and CDR2 sequences are GTSNPN and SVGIG (reference sequence). This CDR3 spans 13 amino acids. The CDR3 DNA is TGTGCCTGGAGTGCGGGTCTTATAGATGAGCAGTTCTTC. Translating it yields CAWSAGLIDEQFF. Combining the CDR3 with reference TRBV30 and TRBJ2-1 gives the whole variable domain SQTIHQWPATLVQPVGSPLSLECTVEGTSNPNLYWYRQAAGRGLQLLFYSVGIGQISSEVPQNLSASRPQDRQFILSSKKLLLSDSGFYLCAWSAGLIDEQFFGPGTRLTVL.

This clone was seen a handful of times. The chain couples TRBV7-9 to TRBJ2-1; perhaps TRBD1 as D (6 bases). CDR1 and CDR2 from the germline V gene are SEHNR and FQNEAQ (reference sequence). The CDR3 sequence is 14 residues long. V was clipped by 2 bases and J by 7 bases, with 12 bases between them. The DNA for the CDR3 is TGTGCCAGCAGCTTACTTACAGGGAAAAATGAGCAGTTCTTC. Protein product: CASSLLTGKNEQFF.

J is TRBJ1-2 and V is TRBV7-9; 9 bases match TRBD1. The CDR3 sequence is 15 residues long. From germline, CDR1 is SEHNR and CDR2 FQNEAQ (reference sequence). The junction had 6 bases not matched to a gene; V was cut back by 0 bases and J by 7 bases. The CDR3 protein is CASSLASDRGGGYTF. The CDR3 DNA sequence: TGTGCCAGCAGCTTAGCCTCGGACAGGGGAGGTGGCTACACCTTC.